Given below is one TCR beta chain in context. This entry belongs to a study of read filtering for tumor transcriptome and immune sequencing. Study in general: Patients were approximately 18 male and some 15 female, mean age 65.9 years, range about 47 to 85. Whole-transcriptome libraries were prepared after DNase treatment. TCR-mapped reads were about 4 to 11 million with IR-seq versus roughly 80 to 1,300 with RNA-seq.

Trimming removed 3 bases at V and 8 bases at J, with 7 bases between. The CDR3 is made up of 12 amino acids. Molecular barcoded adaptors covering alpha/delta and beta/gamma chains were used on 400 to 450 ng RNA. TCRdb reanalysed the reads using MiXCR and keeps one entry per CDR3 protein. The sample consists of approximately 58,000 distinct CDR3 sequences, 20% to 25% of them appearing once. Sequenced input: a population of CD138-negative cells sorted from bone marrow. The chain links TRBV23-1 to TRBJ2-2; the D is unclear. TRBV23-1 is an ORF; its function is uncertain. This clonotype was obtained from a donor aged 40 or older with multiple myeloma. CDR3 nucleotides: TGCGCCAGCAGTCATCCCAAGGGGGAGCTGTTTTTT. It encodes CASSHPKGELFF.